A single sample is the source of the 21 T cell receptor beta chains below, sequenced in a study of control samples from healthy donors and cancer patients. Profiling relied on immunoSEQ multiplex PCR, and the TCRdb table lists in-frame clones only, not all of them. Here the sample spans approximately 70,000 clones, more than 75% being singletons. Source material: blood. Receptors were obtained from a man aged 45-65 years in good health.

CDR3: CASRRTFNTEAFF. CDR3 in DNA: TGTGCCAGCAGAAGGACGTTCAACACTGAAGCTTTCTTT. The V call is TRBV6-5, the J call TRBJ1-1; D gene ambiguous. V was trimmed by 6 bases and J by 2 bases, leaving 10 bases between them. The germline gives CDR1 MNHEY, CDR2 SVGAGI. The CDR3 is 13 residues long.

The table lists this clone with a count of one. The chain uses TRBV29-1 and TRBJ2-5; 9 bases match TRBD1. The V gene end was trimmed by 3 bases and the J gene end by 3 bases; junction bases not matched to a gene: 2. Germline V gene data show CDR1 as SQVTM and CDR2 as ANQGSEA. This CDR3 is built from 13 residues. CDR3 loop: CSVDRQGEETQYF. Here the CDR3 DNA reads TGCAGCGTTGACCGACAGGGGGAAGAGACCCAGTACTTC.

The chain carries TRBV30 and TRBJ1-6; D gene uncertain. Trimming shortened V by 2 bases and J by 7 bases, and 3 bases separated the two germline ends. The CDR3 totals 11 residues. The germline V gene encodes CDR1 GTSNPN and CDR2 SVGIG (reference sequence). CDR3 sequence reads: CAWSINSPLHF. CDR3 bases: TGTGCCTGGAGTATCAATTCACCCCTCCACTTT. The entire variable domain, with the rest obtained from reference TRBV30 and TRBJ1-6, is as follows: SQTIHQWPATLVQPVGSPLSLECTVEGTSNPNLYWYRQAAGRGLQLLFYSVGIGQISSEVPQNLSASRPQDRQFILSSKKLLLSDSGFYLCAWSINSPLHFGNGTRLTVT.

In DNA, the CDR3 is TGTGCCAGCAGTTCCGGGACGTATGGCTACACCTTC. It yields the protein CASSSGTYGYTF. The rearrangement joins TRBV28 to TRBJ1-2; maybe TRBD1 (5 bases). Per germline, CDR1 MDHEN and CDR2 SYDVKM. Trimming removed 4 bases from V and 5 bases from J, with 8 bases in between. The CDR3 covers 12 residues.

J is TRBJ2-2 and V is TRBV3-1 (or the pseudogene TRBV3-2); 10 bases agree with TRBD1. The CDR3 spans 15 residues. In germline, CDR1 is LGHDT, CDR2 YNNKEL (reference sequence). Trimming removed 8 bases from V and 1 base from J; junction bases left unmatched: 4. This CDR3 is CASRGQGRNTGELFF. The DNA for the CDR3 is TGTGCCAGCCGGGGACAGGGGAGGAACACCGGGGAGCTGTTTTTT.

This sequence joins TRBV2 and TRBJ2-5; 7 bases align to TRBD2. V shed 6 bases, J shed 3 bases, and the junction held 7 bases outside the gene matches. CDR1 SNHLY and CDR2 FYNNEI come from the germline V gene. The length of the CDR3 is 14 residues. CDR3 residues: CASRTTSQEETQYF. CDR3 sequence (DNA): TGTGCCAGCAGAACGACTAGCCAAGAAGAGACCCAGTACTTC.

This clone turned up a few times. The chain employs TRBV6-1 and TRBJ1-6, with 8 bases that match TRBD1. CDR3 length: 15 residues. Germline lookup yields CDR1 MNHNS and CDR2 SASEGT. V gave up 3 bases and J gave up 10 bases; unmatched junction bases: 8. CDR3 bases: TGTGCCAGCAGTGAGGACAGGGCCGAACTCTCACCCCTCCACTTT. As protein: CASSEDRAELSPLHF.

V and J are TRBV5-1 and TRBJ1-1; D perhaps matches TRBD1 (6 bases). The CDR3 consists of 14 residues. Trimming pared 4 bases from V and 2 bases from J, leaving 12 bases between. Germline lookup yields CDR1 SGHRS and CDR2 YFSETQ. The DNA for the CDR3 is TGCGCCAGCAGCATGCGGACAGTTAACACTGAAGCTTTCTTT. This encodes CASSMRTVNTEAFF.

The CDR3 nucleotides are TGTGCCAGCCGGCGGGACTCCACGGCGGATACGCAGTATTTT. Its translation is CASRRDSTADTQYF. The V gene is TRBV10-3, the J gene TRBJ2-3, with a possible D match to TRBD2 (6 bases). The length of the CDR3 is 14 residues. Germline CDR1 reads ENHRY; CDR2 reads SYGVKD. The V and J ends lost 10 bases and 6 bases respectively, with 20 bases between them.

The V gene is TRBV5-4, the J gene TRBJ2-3; D may correspond to TRBD1 or TRBD2 (6 bases each). Trimming cost V 2 bases and J 0 bases, with 16 bases left between them. The CDR3 spans 17 residues. Germline V lookup: CDR1 SGHNT, CDR2 YYREEE (reference sequence). The CDR3 nucleotides are TGTGCCAGCAGCTTAGGGGGGTCAGGCCCTAGCACAGATACGCAGTATTTT. Protein sequence: CASSLGGSGPSTDTQYF.

J is TRBJ2-6 and V is TRBV6-2 or TRBV6-3; D perhaps matches TRBD1 (5 bases). This CDR3 comprises 15 residues. Per germline, CDR1 MNHEY and CDR2 SVGEGT. Trimming removed 6 bases from V and 1 base from J, with 10 bases in between. CDR3 region: CASSLTGSGANVLTF. CDR3 bases: TGTGCCAGCAGCCTTACAGGATCTGGGGCCAACGTCCTGACTTTC.

The V and J genes are TRBV5-1 and TRBJ2-1; 8 bases align to TRBD2. J was trimmed by 4 bases and V by 7 bases; bases with no gene match: 10. CDR1 and CDR2 from the germline V gene are SGHRS and YFSETQ. The CDR3 is made up of 15 amino acids. Written as DNA, the CDR3 is TGCGCCAGCGGGGCTTTTGCGGGAGGTTACAATGAGCAGTTCTTC. It yields the protein CASGAFAGGYNEQFF.

The gene calls are TRBV9 and TRBJ1-4; TRBD1 matches at 12 bases. Germline lookup yields CDR1 SGDLS and CDR2 YYNGEE. V dropped 2 bases and J dropped 6; count of bases not matched to a gene: 2. This CDR3 region has 15 residues. CDR3 nucleotides: TGTGCCAGCAGCGTGGGGACAGGGGGCTATGAAAAACTGTTTTTT. It codes for CASSVGTGGYEKLFF. Looking up the rest from reference TRBV9 and TRBJ1-4 gives the full variable domain: DSGVTQTPKHLITATGQRVTLRCSPRSGDLSVYWYQQSLDQGLQFLIQYYNGEERAKGNILERFSAQQFPDLHSELNLSSLELGDSALYFCASSVGTGGYEKLFFGSGTQLSVL.

This clone came up a few times. The J gene is TRBJ2-2, the V gene TRBV12-5; no definite D call. Trimming cost V 1 base and J 4 bases, with 13 bases left between them. Germline assignment: CDR1 LGHNT and CDR2 FRNRAP. This CDR3 comprises 16 residues. The CDR3 DNA sequence: TGTGCTAGTGGTTTGGCATCATCGAGAGCCACCGGGGAGCTGTTTTTT. Translated, it gives CASGLASSRATGELFF.

The chain couples TRBV18 to TRBJ2-5; D is undetermined. The germline gives CDR1 KGHSH, CDR2 LQKENI. The CDR3 spans 15 residues. The V and J ends lost 2 bases and 2 bases respectively, with 12 bases between them. The CDR3 spells CASSPIEGPQETQYF. As DNA, the CDR3 is TGTGCCAGCTCACCAATAGAAGGACCTCAAGAGACCCAGTACTTC. Together with reference TRBV18 and TRBJ2-5, the CDR3 gives the full variable domain: NAGVMQNPRHLVRRRGQEARLRCSPMKGHSHVYWYRQLPEEGLKFMVYLQKENIIDESGMPKERFSAEFPKEGPSILRIQQVVRGDSAAYFCASSPIEGPQETQYFGPGTRLLVL.

This clone was observed a few times. The chain joins TRBV19 to TRBJ1-5; no clear D. This CDR3 is 15 amino acids long. Germline CDR1 LNHDA, CDR2 SQIVND (reference sequence). V lost 5 bases and J 1 base, leaving 12 bases between the germline ends. CDR3 protein: CASSPLSGSNQPQHF. The CDR3 nucleotides are TGTGCCAGTAGTCCCCTCAGCGGGAGCAATCAGCCCCAGCATTTT.

This clone has more than one count but fewer than ten. The rearrangement joins TRBV12-3 or TRBV12-4 to TRBJ2-1; no clear D gene. Trimming left V 3 bases short and J 9 bases short, with 9 bases between. The CDR3 contains 12 residues. CDR3 coding DNA: TGTGCCAGCAGTTTCCCCGTGGGTGAGCAGTTCTTC. Protein product: CASSFPVGEQFF.

This chain uses TRBV29-1 with TRBJ1-2; 11 bases are a match to TRBD1. Germline assignment: CDR1 SQVTM and CDR2 ANQGSEA. The length of the CDR3 is 14 residues. The V segment lost 6 bases and the J segment 7 bases; nucleotides outside the gene matches: 10. The CDR3 is CSVDEDRGPLGYTF. The CDR3, as DNA: TGCAGCGTAGATGAGGACAGGGGGCCTCTTGGCTACACCTTC.

This clone has a single count. CDR3 bases: TGTGCCAGCAGCCTCGAGGGGGCCGCCCGGAACTATGGCTACACCTTC. Amino acid sequence: CASSLEGAARNYGYTF. The V gene is TRBV7-2, the J gene TRBJ1-2; 7 positions match TRBD1. Germline V CDR1 and CDR2: SGHTA, FQGNSA. The CDR3 is made up of 16 amino acids. V gave up 5 bases and J gave up 2 bases; unmatched junction bases: 11.

This clone has more than one count but fewer than ten. The chain combines TRBV5-4 with TRBJ2-5; tentatively, D is TRBD1 (6 bases). The CDR3 spans 15 residues. Trimming removed 1 base at V and 2 bases at J, with 12 bases between. CDR1 and CDR2 from the germline V gene are SGHNT and YYREEE (reference sequence). In DNA form, the CDR3 reads TGTGCCAGCAGCTTGAGTTTGGACAGTCAAGAGACCCAGTACTTC. Amino acid sequence: CASSLSLDSQETQYF. Full variable domain (missing parts from reference TRBV5-4 and TRBJ2-5): ETGVTQSPTHLIKTRGQQVTLRCSSQSGHNTVSWYQQALGQGPQFIFQYYREEENGRGNFPPRFSGLQFPNYSSELNVNALELDDSALYLCASSLSLDSQETQYFGPGTRLLVL.

The V and J genes are TRBV4-2 and TRBJ1-6, with D unresolved. This CDR3 is built from 17 residues. The V and J ends lost 1 base and 4 bases respectively, with 14 bases between them. Germline values: CDR1 LGHNA, CDR2 YNFKEQ. The CDR3 protein is CASSQVRQGLYNSPLHF. As DNA, the CDR3 is TGTGCCAGCAGCCAAGTAAGACAAGGTTTATATAATTCACCCCTCCACTTT.